The next 13 T cell receptor beta chains were all read from a single sample in a study of cytomegalovirus exposure and HLA in healthy donors. The PCR had 60 Vbeta and 13 Jbeta primers. The table came from immunoSEQ multiplex PCR; TCRdb's copy has only in-frame clones and leaves some out. Of some 150,000 clones listed, less than 80% are singletons. Sequencing input: PBMCs. The receptors were gathered from a man aged 45-60 years in good health and CMV-seropositive.

The chain joins TRBV7-6 to TRBJ2-5, with 10 bases that match TRBD2. The germline CDR1 and CDR2 sequences are SGHVS and FNYEAQ. After removal of 5 bases from V and 4 bases from J, the junction contained 4 bases not matched to a gene. The CDR3 runs to 14 residues. For the CDR3, the DNA is TGTGCCAGCAGCCCCCGGACTAGCGGAGAGACCCAGTACTTC. It codes for CASSPRTSGETQYF.

The chain carries TRBV19 and TRBJ1-6, with D perhaps matching TRBD1 (6 bases). This CDR3 has 13 amino acids. Trimming shortened V by 1 base and J by 8 bases, and 6 bases separated the two germline ends. From germline, CDR1 is LNHDA and CDR2 SQIVND (reference sequence). CDR3 amino acids: CASSIGGHSPLHF. In nucleotides, the CDR3 is TGTGCCAGTAGTATAGGGGGGCATTCACCCCTCCACTTT.

The V gene is TRBV29-1, the J gene TRBJ1-2; 7 bases agree with TRBD1. The CDR3 totals 12 residues. V lost 5 bases to trimming and J lost 12 bases; unmatched junction nucleotides: 12. CDR1 and CDR2 from the germline V gene are SQVTM and ANQGSEA. Here the CDR3 reads CSVLAWTGRNTF. CDR3 in DNA: TGCAGCGTTCTCGCGTGGACAGGAAGGAACACCTTC.

The chain employs TRBV9 and TRBJ1-2; 7 bases align to TRBD1. V dropped 3 bases and J dropped 8; count of bases not matched to a gene: 7. The CDR3 sequence is 13 residues long. Germline CDR1 reads SGDLS; CDR2 reads YYNGEE. This chain's CDR3 is CASSARQGGGYTF. The CDR3 DNA reads as TGTGCCAGCAGCGCCAGACAGGGCGGGGGCTACACCTTC.

This clone showed up just once. This sequence joins TRBV14 and TRBJ2-7; 9 bases map to TRBD2. V shed 6 bases and J 4 bases; nucleotides not matched to a gene: 10. The CDR3 runs 15 residues. Germline V lookup: CDR1 SGHDN, CDR2 FVKESK. In nucleotides, the CDR3 is TGTGCCAGCAGTGTAGCGGGAGCTTCTCTTTACGAGCAGTACTTC. This gives the protein CASSVAGASLYEQYF.

This clone appeared a few times. The chain carries TRBV2 and TRBJ1-1; 9 bases map to TRBD1. Germline loops: CDR1 SNHLY, CDR2 FYNNEI. V dropped 6 bases and J dropped 1; count of bases not matched to a gene: 0. CDR3 length: 13 amino acids. CDR3 in amino acids: CASRTGGNTEAFF. In nucleotides, the CDR3 is TGTGCCAGCAGGACAGGGGGGAACACTGAAGCTTTCTTT.

J is TRBJ1-4 and V is TRBV5-1; 9 bases agree with TRBD1. The CDR3 runs to 13 residues. Per germline, CDR1 SGHRS and CDR2 YFSETQ. J gave up 8 bases and V 5 bases, and 4 bases lay outside the gene matches. The CDR3 sequence is CASRIGTGEKLFF. The CDR3 DNA reads as TGCGCCAGCAGGATCGGGACAGGGGAAAAACTGTTTTTT.

This rearrangement joins TRBV27 to TRBJ2-7; 10 nucleotides match TRBD1. V gave up 8 bases and J gave up 3 bases; unmatched junction bases: 7. The germline V gene encodes CDR1 MNHEY and CDR2 SMNVEV (reference sequence). The CDR3 loop spans 14 amino acids. Here the CDR3 reads CASAPGTGDYEQYF. In nucleotides, the CDR3 is TGTGCCAGCGCCCCAGGGACAGGGGACTACGAGCAGTACTTC.

This clone was found once. V is TRBV27 and J is TRBJ1-3; TRBD1 is a possible D gene (6 bases). The germline V gene encodes CDR1 MNHEY and CDR2 SMNVEV (reference sequence). The CDR3 is 15 amino acids. Trimming pared 6 bases from V and 0 bases from J, leaving 12 bases between. Written as DNA, the CDR3 is TGTGCCAGCAGCGAACAGGGTCGCTCTGGAAACACCATATATTTT. Translation: CASSEQGRSGNTIYF.

The chain joins TRBV18 to TRBJ2-7; D might be TRBD1 (5 bases). CDR1 is KGHSH and CDR2 is LQKENI in the germline V gene. The germline V and J ends were trimmed by 2 bases and 2 bases, with 13 bases remaining between them. This CDR3 has 15 residues. Here the CDR3 DNA reads TGTGCCAGCTCACCAGAAAGTGCAGGGCCCTACGAGCAGTACTTC. This gives the protein CASSPESAGPYEQYF.

The chain employs TRBV19 and TRBJ1-2, with 8 bases that match TRBD1. The germline CDR1 and CDR2 sequences are LNHDA and SQIVND (reference sequence). The CDR3 totals 12 residues. Trimming cost V 5 bases and J 7 bases; bases outside gene matches: 3. CDR3 DNA sequence: TGTGCCAGTAGTGAGGACAGGGTTGGCTACACCTTC. Translating it yields CASSEDRVGYTF.

The chain joins TRBV29-1 to TRBJ2-3, with 7 bases fitting TRBD1. The CDR3 length is 12 residues. Per the germline V gene, CDR1 is SQVTM and CDR2 is ANQGSEA. V lost 8 bases, J lost 3 bases, and 5 bases stayed unmatched. The CDR3 region is CSLEQGTDTQYF. The CDR3 DNA reads TGCAGCCTGGAACAGGGGACAGATACGCAGTATTTT.

The chain combines TRBV9 with TRBJ2-5, with 13 bases matching TRBD2. The trim removed 4 bases at V and 4 bases at J, leaving 10 bases unmatched. CDR1 and CDR2 (germline): SGDLS, YYNGEE. The CDR3 covers 17 residues. CDR3 nucleotides: TGTGCCAGCAGCCCCCAAAGGACTAGCGGGAGCGGAGAGACCCAGTACTTC. This gives the protein CASSPQRTSGSGETQYF.